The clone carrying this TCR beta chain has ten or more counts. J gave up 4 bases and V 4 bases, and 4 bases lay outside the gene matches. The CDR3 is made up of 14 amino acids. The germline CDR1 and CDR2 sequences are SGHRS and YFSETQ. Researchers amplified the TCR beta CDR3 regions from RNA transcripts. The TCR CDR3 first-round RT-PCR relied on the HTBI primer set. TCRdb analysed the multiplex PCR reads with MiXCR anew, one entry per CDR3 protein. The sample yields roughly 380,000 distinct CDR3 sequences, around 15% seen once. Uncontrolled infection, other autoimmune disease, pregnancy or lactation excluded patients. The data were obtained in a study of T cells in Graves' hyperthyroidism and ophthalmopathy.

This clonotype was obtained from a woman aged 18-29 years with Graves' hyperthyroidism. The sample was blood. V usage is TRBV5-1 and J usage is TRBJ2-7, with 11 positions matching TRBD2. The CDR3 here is CASSEGLAEYEQYF. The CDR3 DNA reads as TGCGCCAGCAGCGAGGGACTAGCGGAGTACGAGCAGTACTTC.